What follows are 24 T cell receptor beta chains derived from one specimen sequenced in a study of cytomegalovirus exposure and HLA in healthy donors. PCR used 60 Vbeta primers and 13 Jbeta primers. The assay was immunoSEQ multiplex PCR, and TCRdb's table has in-frame clones only and misses some. The data hold 150,000 or so clones, with approximately 70% observed a single time. Sequenced material: PBMCs. The receptor source for this set is a man aged 35 to 55 in good health and CMV-seropositive.

This clone appeared a few times. The rearrangement links TRBV5-1 to TRBJ1-1, with 7 nucleotides matching TRBD1. Germline V lookup: CDR1 SGHRS, CDR2 YFSETQ. The CDR3 is 15 residues long. Trimming at V came to 0 bases and at J to 1 base, leaving 3 bases not matched to a gene. The CDR3 loop is CASSLAAGGNTEAFF. The CDR3 DNA reads as TGCGCCAGCAGCTTGGCGGCAGGGGGGAACACTGAAGCTTTCTTT.

The chain joins TRBV4-1 to TRBJ2-3; D may be TRBD2 (5 bases). Per germline, CDR1 MGHRA and CDR2 YSYEKL. Trimming took off 0 bases at V and 2 bases at J, with 15 bases between the two ends. The CDR3 totals 17 residues. DNA for the CDR3: TGCGCCAGCAGCCAAGAGGGAAGCGGCAGAGCCACAGATACGCAGTATTTT. It codes for CASSQEGSGRATDTQYF.

This chain links TRBV4-3 with TRBJ1-4, with D possibly being TRBD1 (5 bases). CDR1 LGHNA and CDR2 YSLEER come from the germline V gene. V shed 0 bases and J shed 7 bases, with 9 bases lying between them. The CDR3 extends over 14 amino acids. The CDR3 protein is CASSQELGLEKLFF. CDR3 DNA: TGCGCCAGCAGCCAAGAATTGGGGCTTGAAAAACTGTTTTTT.

V usage is TRBV5-4 and J usage is TRBJ1-6, with TRBD1 matching 11 bases. Germline V gene data show CDR1 as SGHNT and CDR2 as YYREEE (reference sequence). The CDR3 spans 14 residues. V was pared by 4 bases and J by 10 bases, with 4 bases of the junction left unmatched. CDR3 residues: CASSKGQGVSPLHF. The CDR3 DNA reads TGTGCCAGCAGCAAGGGACAGGGGGTATCACCCCTCCACTTT.

This clone showed up just once. V gene TRBV27 combines with J gene TRBJ1-6; 7 nucleotides line up with TRBD1. The CDR3 has 13 amino acids. J gave up 9 bases and V 4 bases, and 3 bases lay outside the gene matches. Germline V gives CDR1 MNHEY, CDR2 SMNVEV (reference sequence). The CDR3 spells CASSSYRGSPLHF. The CDR3 nucleotides read TGTGCCAGCAGTTCTTACAGGGGTTCACCCCTCCACTTT.

As DNA, the CDR3 is TGTGCCAGCAGCTTAGGGGGGGTAGGCTCCTACAATGAGCAGTTCTTC. Residues: CASSLGGVGSYNEQFF. The rearrangement joins TRBV11-3 to TRBJ2-1; D is possibly TRBD2 (6 bases). Looked up from germline, CDR1 is SGHNT and CDR2 is YENEEA. This CDR3 is 16 amino acids long. The V end lost 1 base, the J end lost 0 bases, and 10 bases lay between the germline ends.

The genes are TRBV5-6 and TRBJ1-2; D is possibly TRBD1 (5 bases). This CDR3 is built from 16 residues. Germline CDR1 is SGHDT and CDR2 is YYEEEE. V lost 2 bases and J lost 3, with 17 bases in between. CDR3 in amino acids: CASSFLQVRFDYGYTF. In nucleotides, the CDR3 is TGTGCCAGCAGCTTTCTACAGGTCCGCTTCGACTATGGCTACACCTTC.

This chain uses TRBV5-1 with TRBJ2-1, with D possibly being TRBD2 (6 bases). The CDR3 consists of 15 residues. Trimming removed 2 bases at V and 2 bases at J, with 11 bases between. The germline CDR1 and CDR2 sequences are SGHRS and YFSETQ. The CDR3 is CASSFPRGTYNEQFF. The CDR3 DNA sequence: TGCGCCAGCAGCTTCCCCCGGGGGACCTACAATGAGCAGTTCTTC.

The CDR3 region has the DNA TGTGCCAGCACCCTGGGAGGCGATCCCTACAATGAGCAGTTCTTC. Its protein product is CASTLGGDPYNEQFF. The V and J genes are TRBV9 and TRBJ2-1, with D possibly being TRBD2 (6 bases). The CDR3 totals 15 residues. Germline lookup yields CDR1 SGDLS and CDR2 YYNGEE. V lost 6 bases and J lost 2, with 15 bases in between.

The rearrangement links TRBV27 to TRBJ1-5, with a possible D match to TRBD1 (5 bases). The CDR3 extends over 13 amino acids. Per the germline V gene, CDR1 is MNHEY and CDR2 is SMNVEV (reference sequence). Trimming shortened V by 3 bases and J by 5 bases, and 8 bases separated the two germline ends. CDR3 sequence reads: CASSFGRDQPQHF. The CDR3 DNA sequence: TGTGCCAGCAGTTTCGGCAGGGATCAGCCCCAGCATTTT.

This sequence joins TRBV18 and TRBJ1-5, with TRBD1 matching 9 bases. Germline V CDR1 and CDR2: KGHSH, LQKENI. V was pared by 1 base and J by 6 bases, with 4 bases of the junction left unmatched. CDR3 length equals 15 residues. Here the CDR3 reads CASSPRTGVGQPQHF. The CDR3 DNA sequence: TGTGCCAGCTCACCACGGACAGGGGTTGGTCAGCCCCAGCATTTT.

This chain uses TRBV9 with TRBJ2-3; 8 nucleotides match TRBD2. There are 18 residues in the CDR3. Germline CDR1 reads SGDLS; CDR2 reads YYNGEE. The V segment lost 0 bases and the J segment 6 bases; nucleotides outside the gene matches: 15. CDR3 bases: TGTGCCAGCAGCGTAGCTATAACCGGGATAGCGGGGATGGATACGCAGTATTTT. As protein: CASSVAITGIAGMDTQYF. The full variable domain, its missing parts supplied by reference TRBV9 and TRBJ2-3, is DSGVTQTPKHLITATGQRVTLRCSPRSGDLSVYWYQQSLDQGLQFLIQYYNGEERAKGNILERFSAQQFPDLHSELNLSSLELGDSALYFCASSVAITGIAGMDTQYFGPGTRLTVL.

The V gene is TRBV11-2, the J gene TRBJ2-5, with D tentatively TRBD2 (5 bases). The length of the CDR3 is 15 residues. CDR1 is SGHAT and CDR2 is FQNNGV in the germline V gene. The V gene lost 0 bases and the J gene lost 4 bases, with 12 bases spanning the gap. In DNA, the CDR3 is TGTGCCAGCAGCTTAGATTTCGGGGTATCAGAGACCCAGTACTTC. This codes for CASSLDFGVSETQYF. Full variable domain (outside the CDR3, taken from reference TRBV11-2 and TRBJ2-5): EAGVAQSPRYKIIEKRQSVAFWCNPISGHATLYWYQQILGQGPKLLIQFQNNGVVDDSQLPKDRFSAERLKGVDSTLKIQPAKLEDSAVYLCASSLDFGVSETQYFGPGTRLLVL.

The chain has TRBV11-2 and TRBJ1-6; tentative D call: TRBD1 (5 bases). Trimming took 0 bases from V and 0 from J, leaving 9 bases between them. Germline CDR1 reads SGHAT; CDR2 reads FQNNGV. The CDR3 is made up of 17 amino acids. In DNA form, the CDR3 reads TGTGCCAGCAGCTTAGAGGACACTCGCTCCTATAATTCACCCCTCCACTTT. Amino acids: CASSLEDTRSYNSPLHF.

This clone was counted a single time. The rearrangement joins TRBV6-5 to TRBJ1-5; possibly TRBD1 for D (5 bases). The V end was cut by 6 bases, the J end by 3 bases, with 12 bases between. The CDR3 loop spans 14 amino acids. Germline V gives CDR1 MNHEY, CDR2 SVGAGI. The DNA for the CDR3 is TGTGCCAGCAGCGACGGGGGAGACAATCAGCCCCAGCATTTT. Encoded protein: CASSDGGDNQPQHF.

This clone was seen more than once but under ten times. The chain recombines TRBV6-1 with TRBJ1-1; D unresolved. V was trimmed by 5 bases and J by 11 bases, leaving 12 bases between them. The CDR3 is 11 residues long. Germline CDR1 is MNHNS and CDR2 is SASEGT. CDR3 bases: TGTGCCAGCAGTTCCGGGTTAAGGGCTTTCTTT. It translates to CASSSGLRAFF.

This clone was seen just once. This chain uses TRBV7-6 with TRBJ1-3, with 7 positions matching TRBD1. Looked up from germline, CDR1 is SGHVS and CDR2 is FNYEAQ. V dropped 6 bases and J dropped 0; count of bases not matched to a gene: 8. The CDR3 contains 16 residues. CDR3 protein: CASSSRTGVSGNTIYF. CDR3 in DNA: TGTGCCAGCAGTTCCCGGACAGGAGTCTCTGGAAACACCATATATTTT. Full variable domain (rest looked up from reference TRBV7-6 and TRBJ1-3): GAGVSQSPRYKVTKRGQDVALRCDPISGHVSLYWYRQALGQGPEFLTYFNYEAQQDKSGLPNDRFSAERPEGSISTLTIQRTEQRDSAMYRCASSSRTGVSGNTIYFGEGSWLTVV.

This sequence joins TRBV6-1 and TRBJ2-7; TRBD1 aligns across 8 bases. Germline V lookup: CDR1 MNHNS, CDR2 SASEGT. With V trimmed by 0 bases and J by 0 bases, 10 bases remained unmatched. The CDR3 sequence is 18 residues long. CDR3 DNA: TGTGCCAGCAGTGAAGCCAGAAGTTGGGACAGGACCTCCTACGAGCAGTACTTC. Translation: CASSEARSWDRTSYEQYF.

The DNA of the CDR3 is TGTGCCACCCTCCCCGGGACATTCATGAACACTGAAGCTTTCTTT. Its protein is CATLPGTFMNTEAFF. The chain joins TRBV28 to TRBJ1-1; perhaps TRBD1 as D (6 bases). Germline V gives CDR1 MDHEN, CDR2 SYDVKM. The CDR3 runs to 15 residues. V lost 10 bases and J lost 0, with 18 bases in between.

This clone showed up just a few times. This chain links TRBV7-2 with TRBJ1-1; no definite D call. The CDR3 loop spans 15 amino acids. Trimming cost V 1 base and J 2 bases, with 11 bases left between them. CDR1 is SGHTA, CDR2 FQGNSA, per germline. The CDR3 protein is CASSLVWWSNTEAFF. In DNA form, the CDR3 reads TGTGCCAGCAGCTTAGTGTGGTGGAGTAACACTGAAGCTTTCTTT.

The chain uses TRBV7-9 and TRBJ1-5; D possibly corresponds to TRBD1 (5 bases). V lost 3 bases to trimming and J lost 1 base, with 7 bases between them. The germline V gene has CDR1 SEHNR and CDR2 FQNEAQ (reference sequence). The CDR3 has 14 amino acids. CDR3 in DNA: TGTGCCAGCAGCTTGGGGCAGAGCAATCAGCCCCAGCATTTT. As protein: CASSLGQSNQPQHF.

The rearrangement uses TRBV4-2 and TRBJ1-2; D is undetermined. The CDR3 is made up of 12 amino acids. CDR1 is LGHNA, CDR2 YNFKEQ, per germline. V was shortened by 1 base and J by 2 bases, with 2 bases between the two germline ends. This chain's CDR3 is CASSQANYGYTF. CDR3 sequence (DNA): TGTGCCAGCAGCCAAGCAAACTATGGCTACACCTTC.

The genes are TRBV11-2 and TRBJ2-5, with 9 bases aligning to TRBD1. J gave up 5 bases and V 1 base, and 5 bases lay outside the gene matches. Germline V gene data show CDR1 as SGHAT and CDR2 as FQNNGV. The CDR3 is 15 amino acids. Here the CDR3 reads CASSLVVGTGETQYF. The CDR3 coding sequence is TGTGCCAGCAGCTTAGTAGTCGGGACAGGGGAGACCCAGTACTTC.

The V call is TRBV6-5, the J call TRBJ2-1, with 11 bases fitting TRBD1. CDR1 MNHEY and CDR2 SVGAGI come from the germline V gene. V was clipped by 0 bases and J by 6 bases; unmatched bases: 4. The CDR3 contains 16 residues. Here the CDR3 reads CASSYSLGTGGNEQFF. For the CDR3, the DNA is TGTGCCAGCAGTTACTCCCTAGGGACAGGGGGCAATGAGCAGTTCTTC.